The clone carrying this T cell receptor beta chain was picked up one time. These data belong to a study of blood T cell repertoires in COVID-19. The table came from immunoSEQ multiplex PCR; TCRdb's copy has only in-frame clones and leaves some out. Of about 400,000 clones listed, approximately 86% are singletons. Sequences were obtained from peripheral blood. The clonotype comes from an older woman with COVID-19, enrolled during active disease.

The CDR3 DNA is TGCGCCAGCAGCTTGGTAGGGGGTGCCACTGAAGCTTTCTTT. Translated: CASSLVGGATEAFF. The chain has TRBV5-1 and TRBJ1-1; maybe TRBD1 (6 bases). CDR3 size: 14 residues. Germline V gene data show CDR1 as SGHRS and CDR2 as YFSETQ. V gave up 0 bases and J gave up 4 bases, with 10 bases separating them.